This T cell receptor beta chain derives from a study of cytomegalovirus exposure and HLA in healthy donors. There are 15 residues in the CDR3. Germline V gene data show CDR1 as MNHEY and CDR2 as SMNVEV (reference sequence). V dropped 7 bases and J dropped 2; count of bases not matched to a gene: 10. The PCR contained 60 Vbeta and 13 Jbeta primers. The method was immunoSEQ multiplex PCR; TCRdb's version includes in-frame clones alone and lacks a portion of them. In the table there are hundreds of thousands of clones, approximately 81% of which are singletons. The sequence was collected from a girl aged 2-15 years in good health and CMV-seronegative. The sample comprised PBMCs. The chain joins TRBV27 to TRBJ1-1, with 7 bases identical to TRBD1. CDR3 in DNA: TGTGCCAGCAAAAAAGCCGGACAGGTAAACACTGAAGCTTTCTTT. Its protein product is CASKKAGQVNTEAFF.